Given below is one T cell receptor beta chain in context. These data belong to a study of blood T cell repertoires in COVID-19. On the study more broadly: Sample material is recorded as cDNA or gDNA derived from T cells, B-cell-depleted T cells, or PBMCs.

The CDR3 is 15 residues long. Germline V gene data show CDR1 as SGHRS and CDR2 as YFSETQ. V was shortened by 4 bases and J by 6 bases, with 19 bases between the two germline ends. The table came from immunoSEQ multiplex PCR; TCRdb's copy has only in-frame clones and leaves some out. The sample has roughly 380,000 clones; approximately 80% are singletons. The sample was peripheral blood. This clonotype was obtained from a human donor with acute or convalescent COVID-19. The donor label of this sample is uncertain. The rearrangement joins TRBV5-1 to TRBJ1-1, with D possibly being TRBD1 (5 bases). The CDR3 loop reads CASSPTSGGFAEAFF. In DNA form, the CDR3 reads TGCGCCAGCAGCCCCACCAGCGGGGGATTCGCTGAAGCTTTCTTT.